The T cell receptor beta chain described here comes from a study of shared clonotypes between healthy human individuals. Profiling relied on immunoSEQ multiplex PCR, and the TCRdb table lists in-frame clones only, not all of them. The table shows roughly 490,000 clones, with roughly 78% occurring only once. A remark on this clone: Its matching antigen is unknown.

The junction had 7 bases not matched to a gene; V was cut back by 8 bases and J by 5 bases. CDR1 is SEHNR, CDR2 FQNEAQ, per germline (reference sequence). The CDR3 sequence is 14 residues long. Study findings and constraints: The diversity represented, both genetic and in exposure history, was limited by few donors. Measured sharing among donors was expected to vary with sequencing depth.

Participating donors were healthy, HIV-negative adults free of recent acute infections or vaccinations. This chain joins TRBV7-9 and TRBJ2-5; TRBD2 aligns across 11 bases. The sequencing sample was made of PBMCs. The TCR was taken from a woman in her forties in good health. Some clones in this sample may be carry-over from other donors' samples. In DNA, the CDR3 is TGTGCCAGCGCCGGTAGCGGGAGGGTTGAGACCCAGTACTTC. Its translation: CASAGSGRVETQYF. The variable domain in full, with the rest retrieved from reference TRBV7-9 and TRBJ2-5, is DTGVSQNPRHKITKRGQNVTFRCDPISEHNRLYWYRQTLGQGPEFLTYFQNEAQLEKSRLLSDRFSAERPKGSFSTLEIQRTEQGDSAMYLCASAGSGRVETQYFGPGTRLLVL.